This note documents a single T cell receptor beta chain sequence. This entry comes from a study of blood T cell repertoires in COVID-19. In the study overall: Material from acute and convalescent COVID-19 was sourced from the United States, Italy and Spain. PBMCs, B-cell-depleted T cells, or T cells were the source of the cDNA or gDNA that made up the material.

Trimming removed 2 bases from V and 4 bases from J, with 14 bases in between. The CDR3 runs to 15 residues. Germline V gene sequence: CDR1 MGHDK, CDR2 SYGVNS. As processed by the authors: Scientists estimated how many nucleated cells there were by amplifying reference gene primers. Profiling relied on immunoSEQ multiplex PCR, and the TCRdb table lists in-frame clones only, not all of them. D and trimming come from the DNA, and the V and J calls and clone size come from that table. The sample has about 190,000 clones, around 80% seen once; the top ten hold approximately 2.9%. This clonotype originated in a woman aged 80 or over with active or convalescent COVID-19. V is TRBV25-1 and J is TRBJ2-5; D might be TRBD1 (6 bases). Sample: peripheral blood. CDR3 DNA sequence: TGTGCCAGCAGTGAACTAGGTCAGGGGAGAGAGACCCAGTACTTC. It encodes CASSELGQGRETQYF.